This TCR beta chain was recovered during a study of vaccination effects on CD4 cells after COVID-19. Within the ViraFEST assay, antigen-specific CD4+ T cells underwent expansion with viral peptide pools prior to sequencing. Isolation of CD4+ T cells took place after 10 days of culture. Each participant received a vaccine that was either BNT162b2 or mRNA-1273, given as two doses. Clones were sequenced by immunoSEQ multiplex PCR, and TCRdb holds only the in-frame ones, with some missing. The sample shows some 29,000 clones, about two thirds of them seen only once. Note on this clone: Its matching antigen is unknown.

The starting material was CD4+ T cells from PBMCs cultured with SARS-CoV-2 spike peptides, obtained after COVID-19 vaccination. The source of this sequence is a human donor who received a COVID-19 vaccine.

In nucleotides, the CDR3 is TGTGCCTGGAGACCTGACAAGCTCCCTAACTATGGCTACACCTTC. Translated, it gives CAWRPDKLPNYGYTF. The chain uses TRBV30 and TRBJ1-2; D is ambiguous. Germline V gene lookup returns CDR1 GTSNPN and CDR2 SVGIG (reference sequence). Trimming cost V 3 bases and J 0 bases, with 14 bases left between them. This CDR3 contains 15 residues.